The clone carrying this T cell receptor beta chain has just a few counts. Its antigen is currently unknown. A second PCR of about 6 to 11 cycles used a sample-barcoded 5' primer and a J-beta primer mix. MiXCR, run by TCRdb on the 5' RACE reads, gives a single entry per CDR3 protein. The sample carries some 1.5 million distinct CDR3 sequences, about 45% recorded once. This CDR3 contains 15 residues. The data were taken from a study of blood T cells in healthy people across ages. Study-wide results and caveats: Roughly linear declines in TCR beta diversity per million T cells occurred with age.

Sequencing was performed on blood. This clonotype originated in a young woman in good health. V gene TRBV21-1 combines with J gene TRBJ2-7; the table calls TRBD1, which could not be checked here. TRBV21-1 is a documented pseudogene. CDR3 sequence: CASSKGDRETYEQYF. CDR3 DNA sequence: TGTGCCAGCAGCAAAGGCGACAGGGAGACCTACGAGCAGTACTTC.